The 16 T cell receptor beta chains presented below share a single source sample, sequenced in a study of blood T cells in healthy people across ages. Next came a second PCR, run for 7 to 11 cycles, which used a sample-barcoded 5' primer along with a J-beta primer mix. A single record per CDR3 protein comes from TCRdb applying MiXCR to the 5' RACE reads. Of 800,000 to 1,300,000 distinct CDR3 sequences detected, about 25% appear once; the ten largest clones hold less than 0.85%. These same records also appear under a second study, on T cells of mothers and their children.

Material for sequencing was blood. These receptors originate from a girl aged 2 to 9 in good health.

The CDR3 reads CASSQAGQQYF. CDR3 coding DNA: TGTGCCAGCAGCCAAGCGGGACAGCAGTACTTC. J is TRBJ2-5 and V is TRBV3-1, with 7 bases lining up with TRBD1. The V gene end was trimmed by 1 base and the J gene end by 11 bases; junction bases not matched to a gene: 1. CDR3 length: 11 amino acids. Germline CDR1 is LGHDT and CDR2 is YNNKEL (reference sequence).

In its sample, this clonotype was seen a few times. The chain carries TRBV6-2 or TRBV6-3 and TRBJ2-5; TRBD1 might be the D (6 bases). V lost 4 bases and J 2 bases, leaving 14 bases between the germline ends. This CDR3 has 15 residues. Per the germline V gene, CDR1 is MNHEY and CDR2 is SVGEGT. DNA of the CDR3: TGTGCCAGCAGTTTCAGGGGTTGGACACAAGAGACCCAGTACTTC. Translated: CASSFRGWTQETQYF.

This chain connects TRBV4-1 to TRBJ1-5; no reliable D call. Looked up from germline, CDR1 is MGHRA and CDR2 is YSYEKL. The CDR3 runs to 15 residues. V lost 0 bases, J lost 9 bases, and 15 bases lay in between. CDR3 residues: CASSQDYQDPRPQHF. For the CDR3, the DNA is TGCGCCAGCAGCCAAGATTATCAGGATCCTCGGCCCCAGCATTTT.

This clonotype was recorded a few times. V usage is TRBV3-1 and J usage is TRBJ2-3; 10 bases match TRBD2. V lost 4 bases to trimming and J lost 14 bases; unmatched junction nucleotides: 12. Germline-derived CDR1 and CDR2 are LGHDT and YNNKEL (reference sequence). The CDR3 extends over 14 amino acids. CDR3 nucleotides: TGTGCCAGCAGCCCGACTAGCGGGTCACCTAAGGGGTATTTT. It translates to CASSPTSGSPKGYF.

CDR3 loop: CASSVEGRGPQNPEAFF. CDR3 sequence (DNA): TGTGCCAGCAGCGTAGAAGGCAGGGGGCCGCAAAATCCTGAAGCTTTCTTT. The J gene is TRBJ1-1, the V gene TRBV9; 8 positions agree with TRBD1. J lost 6 bases, V lost 0 bases, and 13 bases had no gene match. CDR1 and CDR2 (germline): SGDLS, YYNGEE. CDR3 length equals 17 residues.

The chain couples TRBV12-3 or TRBV12-4 to TRBJ2-1, with 7 bases aligning to TRBD2. The J segment lost 8 bases and the V segment lost 6 bases, leaving 4 bases of the junction unmatched. This CDR3 is built from 12 residues. CDR3 sequence: CASRRGLYEQFF. CDR3 coding DNA: TGTGCCAGCAGGAGGGGACTATATGAGCAGTTCTTC.

The chain employs TRBV28 and TRBJ2-7; 8 bases map to TRBD1. Germline trimming cut 7 bases from V and 4 bases from J; bases unmatched to any gene: 15. There are 16 residues in the CDR3. In germline, CDR1 is MDHEN, CDR2 SYDVKM. The CDR3 protein is CASIYNTDRGRYEQYF. The CDR3, as DNA: TGTGCCAGCATTTATAACACCGACAGGGGTCGGTACGAGCAGTACTTC. Drawing the rest from reference TRBV28 and TRBJ2-7, the complete variable domain is DVKVTQSSRYLVKRTGEKVFLECVQDMDHENMFWYRQDPGLGLRLIYFSYDVKMKEKGDIPEGYSVSREKKERFSLILESASTNQTSMYLCASIYNTDRGRYEQYFGPGTRLTVT.

CDR3 sequence (DNA): TGTGCCAGCACCCTACCGTGGGGGGGCGTAGAGACCCAGTACTTC. Its translation is CASTLPWGGVETQYF. V and J are TRBV11-2 and TRBJ2-5, with D perhaps matching TRBD2 (7 bases). V lost 7 bases and J 4 bases, leaving 19 bases between the germline ends. CDR3 length: 15 residues. Looked up from germline, CDR1 is SGHAT and CDR2 is FQNNGV.

The chain is built from TRBV3-1 and TRBJ1-3; 7 bases map to TRBD1. The length of the CDR3 is 13 residues. V was clipped by 4 bases and J by 8 bases; unmatched bases: 5. Germline V gives CDR1 LGHDT, CDR2 YNNKEL (reference sequence). CDR3 DNA: TGTGCCAGCAGCCCCGGACAGGAGGACACCATATATTTT. Translation: CASSPGQEDTIYF.

Concerning this clonotype: At one boundary the junction diverges from the germline segment, which might be a read error. The J gene is TRBJ2-3, the V gene TRBV7-7, with 7 bases aligning to TRBD2. Germline V gene lookup returns CDR1 SSHAT and CDR2 FNYEAQ (reference sequence). CDR3 length equals 15 residues. The CDR3, as DNA: TGTGCTAGCAGCCGGACTAGTGGGCTAGCGGATACGCAGTATTTT. It yields the protein CASSRTSGLADTQYF.

This clonotype has ten or more counts. The rearrangement joins TRBV7-2 to TRBJ1-4, with D unclear. Trimming pared 6 bases from V and 5 bases from J, leaving 13 bases between. CDR1 and CDR2 from the germline V gene are SGHTA and FQGNSA. CDR3 size: 14 residues. This chain's CDR3 is CASSLNRLNEKLFF. For the CDR3, the DNA is TGTGCCAGCAGTTTAAACAGATTAAATGAAAAACTGTTTTTT. The whole variable domain, filled in from reference TRBV7-2 and TRBJ1-4, reads GAGVSQSPSNKVTEKGKDVELRCDPISGHTALYWYRQSLGQGLEFLIYFQGNSAPDKSGLPSDRFSAERTGGSVSTLTIQRTQQEDSAVYLCASSLNRLNEKLFFGSGTQLSVL.

The chain uses TRBV11-3 and TRBJ1-1, with 7 bases identical to TRBD1. Germline V gene sequence: CDR1 SGHNT, CDR2 YENEEA. The CDR3 consists of 14 residues. Unmatched junction bases numbered 9, after V lost 5 bases and J lost 6 bases. CDR3 DNA sequence: TGTGCCAGCAGCGACTGGGACAGTACCCCTGAAGCTTTCTTT. Amino acids: CASSDWDSTPEAFF.

In regard to this clonotype: The junction shows a germline mismatch at one end, possibly a read error. This chain links TRBV5-1 with TRBJ2-3; D possibly matches TRBD1 or TRBD2 (5 bases each). This CDR3 comprises 14 residues. Germline CDR1 SGHRS, CDR2 YFSETQ. CDR3 sequence: CASSLSGTALEGVF. CDR3 nucleotides: TGCGCCAGCAGCCTATCCGGGACCGCCTTAGAGGGAGTTTTT.

This chain uses TRBV7-2 with TRBJ2-1, with D tentatively TRBD2 (7 bases). V was shortened by 4 bases and J by 10 bases, with 17 bases between the two germline ends. The CDR3 runs to 14 residues. Germline assignment: CDR1 SGHTA and CDR2 FQGNSA. DNA for the CDR3: TGTGCCAGCAGCTCGGGACGGGGGGCGCGAGAGCAGTTCTTC. Amino acid sequence: CASSSGRGAREQFF.

This CDR3 reads CASSLGYTYEQYF. The DNA of the CDR3 is TGTGCCAGCAGTTTGGGGTATACCTACGAGCAGTACTTC. The rearrangement links TRBV12-3 or TRBV12-4 to TRBJ2-7; D gene ambiguous. With 3 bases removed from V and 2 bases from J, the gap between germline ends came to 8 bases. The CDR3 extends over 13 amino acids.

This clonotype has only a few counts. The V call is TRBV10-3, the J call TRBJ2-1; 12 bases are shared with TRBD2. V was pared by 8 bases and J by 4 bases, with 6 bases of the junction left unmatched. Per germline, CDR1 ENHRY and CDR2 SYGVKD. The CDR3 is 15 residues long. Here the CDR3 DNA reads TGTGCCATCCGCGGGACTAGCGGGTCTTACAATGAGCAGTTCTTC. Its protein product is CAIRGTSGSYNEQFF.